What follows is one TCR beta chain and its context. The antigen is unknown. The data stem from a study of graft-versus-host responses after intestinal transplantation. Background on the study: Each recipient received anti-thymocyte globulin induction, then tacrolimus and steroids for three to four years. Study-wide results and limits: Recipient marrow showed GvH clones, some seen first in ileum or blood. Allograft clonal ratios (graft-versus-host to host-versus-graft) were high in patients who had graft-donor T cell macrochimerism. The highest levels of circulating GvH clones went along with early declines in HvG clones after transplant.

The repertoire was sequenced with immunoSEQ multiplex PCR; TCRdb's copy has only in-frame clones and lacks some. The table includes tens of thousands of clones, 91% detected once. The material was unstimulated CD4+ T cells sorted from spleen or lymph node cells, obtained before intestinal transplant. The source is a human donor who received an intestinal transplant.

CDR3 in DNA: TGTGCCAGCAGCGTGGAAAGAGGGGCTAGCGGGGGGGCAGGGACGCAGTATTTT. This codes for CASSVERGASGGAGTQYF. The V gene is TRBV9, the J gene TRBJ2-3; TRBD2 matches at 12 bases. With 2 bases clipped from V and 9 bases from J, the junction kept 16 bases outside the gene matches. The CDR3 has 18 residues. Per germline, CDR1 SGDLS and CDR2 YYNGEE.